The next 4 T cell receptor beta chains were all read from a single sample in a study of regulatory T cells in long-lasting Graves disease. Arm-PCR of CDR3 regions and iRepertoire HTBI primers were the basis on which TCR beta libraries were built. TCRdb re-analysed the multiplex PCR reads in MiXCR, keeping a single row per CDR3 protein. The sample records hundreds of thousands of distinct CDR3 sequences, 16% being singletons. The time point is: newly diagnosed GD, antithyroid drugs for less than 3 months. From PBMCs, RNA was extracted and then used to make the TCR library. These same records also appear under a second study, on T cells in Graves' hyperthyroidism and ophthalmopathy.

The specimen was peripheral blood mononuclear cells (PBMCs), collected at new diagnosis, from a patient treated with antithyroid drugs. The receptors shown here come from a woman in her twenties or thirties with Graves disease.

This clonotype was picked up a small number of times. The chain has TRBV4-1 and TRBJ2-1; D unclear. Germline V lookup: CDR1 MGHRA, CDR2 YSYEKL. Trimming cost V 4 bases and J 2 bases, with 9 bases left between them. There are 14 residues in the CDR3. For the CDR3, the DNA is TGCGCCAGCAGCCGCGACCAGACCTACAATGAGCAGTTCTTC. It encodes CASSRDQTYNEQFF.

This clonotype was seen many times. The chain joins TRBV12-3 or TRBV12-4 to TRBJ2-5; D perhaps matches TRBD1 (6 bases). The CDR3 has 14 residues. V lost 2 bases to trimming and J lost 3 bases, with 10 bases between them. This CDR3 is CASSLYGGEETQYF. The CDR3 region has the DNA TGTGCCAGCAGTTTATATGGGGGCGAAGAGACCCAGTACTTC.

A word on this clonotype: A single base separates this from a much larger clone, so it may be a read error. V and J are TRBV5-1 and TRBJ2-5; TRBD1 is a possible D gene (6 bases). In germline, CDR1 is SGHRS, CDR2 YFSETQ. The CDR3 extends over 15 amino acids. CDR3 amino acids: CASSYRTGNQETRYF. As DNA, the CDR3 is TGCGCCAGCAGCTACCGAACAGGGAACCAAGAGACCCGGTACTTC.

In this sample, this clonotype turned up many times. The CDR3 bases are TGTGCCAGCAGTTCAGGAAGCGGGAGGGCCCTACAGACCCAGTACTTC. It codes for CASSSGSGRALQTQYF. The chain carries TRBV28 and TRBJ2-1; 10 bases are shared with TRBD2. The DNA end is a closer match to TRBJ2-5, so the J assignment may be wrong. Germline CDR1 and CDR2: MDHEN and SYDVKM. There are 16 residues in the CDR3.